One sample yielded the 7 T cell receptor beta chains listed below, sequenced in a study of shared clonotypes between healthy human individuals. Sequencing used immunoSEQ multiplex PCR; TCRdb keeps in-frame clones, though not all of them. Among 550,000 to 850,000 clones listed, about two thirds were seen once. Material: memory CD4+ T cells sorted from blood. The sample's subset: CD45RA-negative fraction. These receptors originate from a young woman in good health.

This sequence joins TRBV14 and TRBJ2-3; no firm D call. V lost 5 bases and J lost 0, with 15 bases in between. Germline CDR1 and CDR2: SGHDN and FVKESK. The CDR3 spans 16 residues. CDR3 sequence (DNA): TGTGCCAGCAGCAGGACCAACTACATTAGCACAGATACGCAGTATTTT. The encoded protein is CASSRTNYISTDTQYF.

This clone has a handful of counts. The chain carries TRBV5-1 and TRBJ2-1; TRBD2 aligns across 7 bases. V shed 3 bases, J shed 5 bases, and the junction held 8 bases outside the gene matches. CDR1 and CDR2 (germline): SGHRS, YFSETQ. The CDR3 spans 15 residues. The CDR3 protein is CASSSNSGTHNEQFF. CDR3 DNA: TGCGCCAGCAGCTCCAACAGCGGGACTCACAATGAGCAGTTCTTC.

As regards this clone: Other DNA sequences in the sample encode the same CDR3. The chain joins TRBV6-1 to TRBJ2-7, with 13 positions matching TRBD2. V dropped 6 bases and J dropped 7; count of bases not matched to a gene: 6. In germline, CDR1 is MNHNS, CDR2 SASEGT. The CDR3 consists of 14 residues. CDR3 protein: CASSGLAGVGEQYF. The CDR3 DNA sequence: TGTGCCAGCAGCGGACTAGCGGGAGTAGGGGAGCAGTACTTC.

This sequence joins TRBV18 and TRBJ1-1; maybe TRBD1 (6 bases). The germline V and J ends were trimmed by 3 bases and 1 base, with 12 bases remaining between them. Per the germline V gene, CDR1 is KGHSH and CDR2 is LQKENI. The CDR3 covers 15 residues. The CDR3 sequence is CASSPLQGRNTEAFF. As DNA, the CDR3 is TGTGCCAGCTCACCTCTACAGGGCCGGAACACTGAAGCTTTCTTT.

For the CDR3, the DNA is TGTGCCAGCAGTTTTCGACAAGGAGCTTTCTTT. Protein product: CASSFRQGAFF. The J gene is TRBJ1-1, the V gene TRBV28; unclear D gene. Germline CDR1 is MDHEN and CDR2 is SYDVKM. V dropped 3 bases and J dropped 10 bases, with 9 bases sitting between them. This CDR3 spans 11 amino acids.

The rearrangement uses TRBV5-1 and TRBJ2-7; D remains ambiguous. This CDR3 is built from 13 residues. Germline CDR1 reads SGHRS; CDR2 reads YFSETQ. Trimming took off 3 bases at V and 6 bases at J, with 13 bases between the two ends. CDR3 nucleotide sequence: TGCGCCAGCAGCTCGGGCCCAGCTCGCGAGCAGTACTTC. Its protein is CASSSGPAREQYF.

The chain has TRBV2 and TRBJ2-1; D ambiguous. This CDR3 has 14 residues. CDR1 is SNHLY and CDR2 is FYNNEI in the germline V gene. V shed 3 bases and J shed 5 bases, with 11 bases lying between them. The CDR3 region has the DNA TGTGCCAGCAGTGATTTTAGCATAGACAATGAGCAGTTCTTC. It yields the protein CASSDFSIDNEQFF.